This T cell receptor beta chain was documented in a study of shared clonotypes between healthy human individuals. Every subset had its genomic DNA shared out evenly among several immunoSEQ plates. The data were produced by immunoSEQ multiplex PCR, yet TCRdb's version contains in-frame clones alone and is incomplete. The table lists 2 million to 3 million clones, roughly 93% of them singletons, with approximately 0.36% in the top ten. The sequencing input was naive CD4+ T cells from PBMCs. Subset: CD45RA+ positively selected. This receptor was taken from a man between 18 and 35 years old in good health. Some clones in this sample may be carry-over from other donors' samples.

CDR3: CSVVRAGTTPYEQYF. CDR3 in DNA: TGCAGCGTTGTGAGGGCCGGGACCACCCCCTACGAGCAGTACTTC. The chain employs TRBV29-1 and TRBJ2-7; D tentatively fits TRBD1 or TRBD2 (5 bases each). Germline loops: CDR1 SQVTM, CDR2 ANQGSEA. Trimming removed 4 bases from V and 2 bases from J, with 18 bases in between. This CDR3 has 15 amino acids.